This passage covers 23 T cell receptor beta chains from one sample sequenced in a study of blood T cell repertoires in COVID-19 (dated by TCRdb to 2020 to 2022). The library was produced with the immunoSEQ multiplex PCR assay. Entries here come from immuneACCESS through TCRdb and include only in-frame sequences with V and J called. Some clones fail to appear in such tables; in the studies checked, an unresolved V gene covers under half of the shortfall, and the cause of the remainder is unknown. The sample profile shows tens of thousands of clones; around 84% of them were found once. Approximately 59% of the sample belongs to the ten largest clones. The specimen sequenced was peripheral blood. Receptors originate from an older man with acute or convalescent COVID-19.

The chain employs TRBV25-1 and TRBJ2-3; D might be TRBD1 (6 bases). Germline V gene data show CDR1 as MGHDK and CDR2 as SYGVNS. The CDR3 spans 15 residues. V was cut by 3 bases and J by 1 base, with 11 bases left in between. The CDR3 DNA reads as TGTGCCAGCAGTGATCACAGGGTGGGCACAGATACGCAGTATTTT. Its translation is CASSDHRVGTDTQYF.

The chain combines TRBV5-4 with TRBJ1-4, with D tentatively TRBD1 (6 bases). The CDR3 sequence is 16 residues long. Per the germline V gene, CDR1 is SGHNT and CDR2 is YYREEE (reference sequence). V dropped 4 bases and J dropped 0 bases, with 13 bases sitting between them. The chain's CDR3 is CASSPGHLTTNEKLFF. CDR3 coding DNA: TGTGCCAGCAGCCCGGGACACCTCACAACTAATGAAAAACTGTTTTTT. The full variable domain, in which reference TRBV5-4 and TRBJ1-4 provide the parts outside the CDR3, is ETGVTQSPTHLIKTRGQQVTLRCSSQSGHNTVSWYQQALGQGPQFIFQYYREEENGRGNFPPRFSGLQFPNYSSELNVNALELDDSALYLCASSPGHLTTNEKLFFGSGTQLSVL.

The rearrangement joins TRBV7-9 to TRBJ2-3; possible D gene TRBD1, 5 bases. CDR3 length equals 14 residues. Germline V CDR1 and CDR2: SEHNR, FQNEAQ (reference sequence). Trimming removed 2 bases at V and 2 bases at J, with 8 bases between. CDR3 DNA sequence: TGTGCCAGCAGCTTACCAGGGTCCACAGATACGCAGTATTTT. It specifies CASSLPGSTDTQYF.

This clone was seen a few times. CDR3 amino acids: CASSSSGNRNEQFF. The CDR3 region has the DNA TGTGCCAGCAGCTCTAGCGGGAATAGGAATGAGCAGTTCTTC. The chain is built from TRBV11-1 and TRBJ2-1, with 9 bases lining up with TRBD2. CDR3 length: 14 amino acids. From germline, CDR1 is SGHAT and CDR2 FQDESV (reference sequence). Trimming removed 4 bases from V and 7 bases from J; junction bases left unmatched: 5.

The V gene is TRBV7-8, the J gene TRBJ2-7; perhaps TRBD1 as D (5 bases). Between the trimmed V and J ends, which lost 5 bases and 3 bases, there was a span of 14 bases. This CDR3 region has 14 residues. CDR1 and CDR2 (germline): SGHVS, FQNEAQ. CDR3 nucleotides: TGTGCCAGCAGCAAAGAAGGGGATGACTACGAGCAGTACTTC. Amino acid sequence: CASSKEGDDYEQYF.

V is TRBV5-5 and J is TRBJ1-2; a possible D gene is TRBD1 (5 bases). CDR3 length equals 15 residues. The V end lost 1 base, the J end lost 4 bases, and 14 bases lay between the germline ends. CDR1 and CDR2 from the germline V gene are SGHKS and YYEKEE (reference sequence). CDR3: CASSLSGQGIYGYTF. The CDR3 DNA reads TGTGCCAGCAGCTTGTCCGGTCAGGGTATCTATGGCTACACCTTC.

The chain uses TRBV28 and TRBJ1-4; no clear D. Germline V gene data show CDR1 as MDHEN and CDR2 as SYDVKM. The V gene lost 10 bases and the J gene lost 8 bases, with 23 bases spanning the gap. This CDR3 is built from 15 residues. CDR3 DNA sequence: TGTGCCACCTCCCCCCTAAGAGGACTCAGGGAAAAACTGTTTTTT. This codes for CATSPLRGLREKLFF.

The chain is built from TRBV10-1 and TRBJ2-1; 8 bases fit TRBD2. The CDR3 covers 17 residues. The ends lost 8 bases at V and 3 bases at J; junction bases unmatched: 15. Germline V gene lookup returns CDR1 WNHNN and CDR2 SYGVQD (reference sequence). The CDR3 DNA is TGCGCCAGCGGGACTAGACGAAAACAACTCGACTACAATGAGCAGTTCTTC. Protein product: CASGTRRKQLDYNEQFF.

This chain uses TRBV9 with TRBJ2-2; 9 bases fit TRBD2. The J segment lost 5 bases and the V segment lost 0 bases, leaving 2 bases of the junction unmatched. The length of the CDR3 is 15 residues. The germline CDR1 and CDR2 sequences are SGDLS and YYNGEE. CDR3 amino acids: CASSVGLAETGELFF. The CDR3 bases are TGTGCCAGCAGCGTAGGACTAGCGGAGACCGGGGAGCTGTTTTTT.

The CDR3 DNA reads as TGTGCCAGCAGCCCAGCGGGCCCTAATTCACCCCTCCACTTT. It yields the protein CASSPAGPNSPLHF. The chain combines TRBV3-1 (or the pseudogene TRBV3-2) with TRBJ1-6; D unresolved. The CDR3 totals 14 residues. CDR1 and CDR2 (germline): LGHDT, YNNKEL (reference sequence). Trimming took off 4 bases at V and 6 bases at J, with 10 bases between the two ends.

This chain joins TRBV7-3 and TRBJ2-1; no firm D call. From germline, CDR1 is SGHTA and CDR2 FQGTGA. The CDR3 covers 13 residues. V was trimmed by 4 bases and J by 1 base, leaving 5 bases between them. The CDR3 DNA is TGTGCCAGCAGCTCTGTTTCCTACAATGAGCAGTTCTTC. Protein product: CASSSVSYNEQFF. The full variable domain, with the rest looked up from reference TRBV7-3 and TRBJ2-1, is GAGVSQTPSNKVTEKGKYVELRCDPISGHTALYWYRQSLGQGPEFLIYFQGTGAADDSGLPNDRFFAVRPEGSVSTLKIQRTERGDSAVYLCASSSVSYNEQFFGPGTRLTVL.

The rearrangement joins TRBV2 to TRBJ2-2; 10 bases are shared with TRBD2. The J segment lost 3 bases and the V segment lost 4 bases, leaving 5 bases of the junction unmatched. The CDR3 runs 16 residues. CDR1 SNHLY and CDR2 FYNNEI come from the germline V gene. The chain's CDR3 is CASSASGRTYTGELFF. DNA of the CDR3: TGTGCCAGCAGTGCTAGCGGGAGAACGTACACCGGGGAGCTGTTTTTT. The full variable domain, rest sourced from reference TRBV2 and TRBJ2-2, is EPEVTQTPSHQVTQMGQEVILRCVPISNHLYFYWYRQILGQKVEFLVSFYNNEISEKSEIFDDQFSVERPDGSNFTLKIRSTKLEDSAMYFCASSASGRTYTGELFFGEGSRLTVL.

V is TRBV7-2 and J is TRBJ1-1, with D possibly matching TRBD1 (5 bases). V gave up 5 bases and J gave up 1 base, with 11 bases separating them. CDR1 is SGHTA and CDR2 is FQGNSA in the germline V gene. The CDR3 runs to 14 residues. CDR3 nucleotide sequence: TGTGCCAGCAGCGGACAAGGCACGAACACTGAAGCTTTCTTT. Translated, it gives CASSGQGTNTEAFF.

This rearrangement joins TRBV12-3 or TRBV12-4 to TRBJ2-7; D is uncertain. V was pared by 7 bases and J by 5 bases, with 9 bases between. The CDR3 contains 11 residues. CDR3 nucleotide sequence: TGTGCCAGCAAATTCCGGGACGAGCAGTACTTC. Protein product: CASKFRDEQYF.

The V call is TRBV19, the J call TRBJ1-2; tentatively, D is TRBD1 (6 bases). V was trimmed by 6 bases and J by 4 bases, leaving 9 bases between them. CDR1 is LNHDA, CDR2 SQIVND, per germline (reference sequence). This CDR3 is built from 12 residues. The CDR3 DNA reads as TGTGCCAGTAGACAGGGATTCTATGGCTACACCTTC. Translating gives CASRQGFYGYTF.

This chain uses TRBV19 with TRBJ2-1, with 7 bases fitting TRBD1. From germline, CDR1 is LNHDA and CDR2 SQIVND (reference sequence). CDR3 length equals 13 residues. V gave up 5 bases and J gave up 8 bases; unmatched junction bases: 6. The CDR3 loop is CASSEQGLDEQFF. In nucleotides, the CDR3 is TGTGCCAGTAGTGAACAGGGGTTGGATGAGCAGTTCTTC.

The CDR3 spells CASSHQTTPGLLKYEQYF. CDR3 bases: TGTGCCAGCAGCCACCAAACGACCCCGGGACTCCTGAAATACGAGCAGTACTTC. V usage is TRBV14 and J usage is TRBJ2-7, with D possibly TRBD2 on 6 matching bases. Trimming left V 3 bases short and J 4 bases short, with 25 bases between. The CDR3 has 18 residues. Germline loops: CDR1 SGHDN, CDR2 FVKESK.

V and J are TRBV4-1 and TRBJ1-3; D gene ambiguous. CDR1 is MGHRA and CDR2 is YSYEKL in the germline V gene. Between the trimmed V and J ends, which lost 4 bases and 11 bases, there was a span of 18 bases. The CDR3 runs 14 residues. CDR3 bases: TGCGCCAGCAGCCCACCTGGTCTCCCCTCGGCCATATATTTT. This gives the protein CASSPPGLPSAIYF.

The chain is built from TRBV10-2 and TRBJ1-4; maybe TRBD1 (6 bases). Trimming shortened V by 4 bases and J by 3 bases, and 12 bases separated the two germline ends. The CDR3 runs to 15 residues. Germline V gives CDR1 WSHSY, CDR2 SAAADI. CDR3 DNA: TGCGCCAGCAGTGGTCAGGGGTCGGCTAATGAAAAACTGTTTTTT. Translating gives CASSGQGSANEKLFF.

CDR3 sequence (DNA): TGTGCCACCACCTGGGACAGCCTTTACGAGCAGTACTTC. This gives the protein CATTWDSLYEQYF. The chain joins TRBV10-3 to TRBJ2-7; 7 nucleotides align to TRBD1. CDR1 ENHRY and CDR2 SYGVKD come from the germline V gene. V lost 10 bases, J lost 4 bases, and 10 bases stayed unmatched. This CDR3 is built from 13 residues.

V and J are TRBV19 and TRBJ2-7; D uncertain. The CDR3 contains 12 residues. The V and J ends lost 6 bases and 4 bases respectively, with 10 bases between them. Germline CDR1 LNHDA, CDR2 SQIVND (reference sequence). CDR3 sequence: CASRSPYYEQYF. CDR3 in DNA: TGTGCCAGTAGATCCCCCTATTACGAGCAGTACTTC.

The rearrangement links TRBV2 to TRBJ2-1; TRBD2 matches 10 bases. The germline V gene encodes CDR1 SNHLY and CDR2 FYNNEI. This CDR3 region has 15 residues. V dropped 5 bases and J dropped 4; count of bases not matched to a gene: 5. CDR3 loop: CASSLSGGGYNEQFF. The CDR3 DNA sequence: TGTGCCAGCAGTCTAAGCGGGGGGGGATACAATGAGCAGTTCTTC.

This clone was observed a single time. The V and J genes are TRBV4-2 and TRBJ2-2; 7 bases agree with TRBD2. The CDR3 totals 17 residues. Germline-derived CDR1 and CDR2 are LGHNA and YNFKEQ. The ends lost 0 bases at V and 5 bases at J; junction bases unmatched: 9. CDR3 nucleotide sequence: TGTGCCAGCAGCCAAGATGACTATGCGGGGGAGACCGGGGAGCTGTTTTTT. This sequence encodes CASSQDDYAGETGELFF.